This T cell receptor (beta chain) is from a study of control samples from healthy donors and cancer patients. From germline, CDR1 is LNHDA and CDR2 SQIVND (reference sequence). This CDR3 is 16 amino acids long. V gave up 6 bases and J gave up 2 bases, with 17 bases separating them. TCRdb's table, derived via immunoSEQ multiplex PCR, lists solely in-frame clones and lacks some. This table has 100,000 to 150,000 clones, more than 70% appearing once. The clonotype comes from a man aged 55 to 70 in good health. The sequencing sample was made of blood. J is TRBJ1-5 and V is TRBV19; D is undetermined. The CDR3 here is CASRPLGSFGNQPQHF. The CDR3 region has the DNA TGTGCCAGTAGGCCCTTGGGGAGCTTCGGCAATCAGCCCCAGCATTTT.